Presented here are 32 T cell receptor beta chains from one specimen sequenced in a study of shared clonotypes between healthy human individuals. As defined, naive CD8 cells were CD45RO-negative and positively selected for CCR7, with terminally differentiated effector memory CD45RA+ cells excluded. The method was immunoSEQ multiplex PCR; TCRdb's version includes in-frame clones alone and lacks a portion of them. The sample yields about 2 million clones, approximately 94% seen once. Specimen: naive CD8+ T cells sorted from blood. These receptors all come from a man younger than 35 in good health.

This chain links TRBV7-9 with TRBJ2-3; 14 nucleotides agree with TRBD2. The CDR3 runs 19 residues. Germline V gene lookup returns CDR1 SEHNR and CDR2 FQNEAQ (reference sequence). After removal of 5 bases from V and 1 base from J, the junction contained 11 bases not matched to a gene. CDR3 DNA: TGTGCCAGCAGCCCCTCGAAGGAGACTAGCGGGGGGGGCACAGATACGCAGTATTTT. Translating gives CASSPSKETSGGGTDTQYF.

This rearrangement joins TRBV5-6 to TRBJ2-7; 9 bases agree with TRBD1. With 4 bases clipped from V and 5 bases from J, the junction kept 7 bases outside the gene matches. Germline V gene data show CDR1 as SGHDT and CDR2 as YYEEEE. The CDR3 spans 14 residues. CDR3 loop: CASSADRGSNEQYF. Written as DNA, the CDR3 is TGTGCCAGCAGCGCGGACAGGGGTTCCAACGAGCAGTACTTC.

The chain recombines TRBV27 with TRBJ2-7, with TRBD2 matching 12 bases. The ends lost 4 bases at V and 2 bases at J; junction bases unmatched: 12. The CDR3 is 18 amino acids. Germline CDR1 is MNHEY and CDR2 is SMNVEV (reference sequence). CDR3 sequence (DNA): TGTGCCAGCAGTTCCCCCGGACTAGCGGGGAGAAAGGCCTACGAGCAGTACTTC. It specifies CASSSPGLAGRKAYEQYF.

This chain joins TRBV6-5 and TRBJ2-5; perhaps TRBD2 as D (5 bases). Germline-derived CDR1 and CDR2 are MNHEY and SVGAGI. V shed 0 bases and J shed 7 bases, with 18 bases lying between them. CDR3 length: 16 residues. In DNA, the CDR3 is TGTGCCAGCAGTTACTCGACTCCCAGCGGAGAGGGGACCCAGTACTTC. Its protein product is CASSYSTPSGEGTQYF.

The chain is built from TRBV13 and TRBJ2-3; D might be TRBD1 or TRBD2, each matching 6 bases. The CDR3 runs to 13 residues. Deletions cut 5 bases from V and 1 base from J, with 7 bases between. Germline CDR1 is PRHDT and CDR2 is FYEKMQ (reference sequence). CDR3 protein: CASSRGRTDTQYF. In DNA form, the CDR3 reads TGTGCCAGCAGCCGGGGGCGCACAGATACGCAGTATTTT. The whole variable domain, filled in from reference TRBV13 and TRBJ2-3, reads AAGVIQSPRHLIKEKRETATLKCYPIPRHDTVYWYQQGPGQDPQFLISFYEKMQSDKGSIPDRFSAQQFSDYHSELNMSSLELGDSALYFCASSRGRTDTQYFGPGTRLTVL.

The chain carries TRBV2 and TRBJ2-7; perhaps TRBD2 as D (5 bases). Trimming took 3 bases from V and 4 from J, leaving 13 bases between them. Germline lookup yields CDR1 SNHLY and CDR2 FYNNEI. The CDR3 has 14 residues. In DNA, the CDR3 is TGTGCCAGCAGTGATTCCGGGGTACGTTACGAGCAGTACTTC. This sequence encodes CASSDSGVRYEQYF. Based on the CDR3 plus reference TRBV2 and TRBJ2-7, the full variable domain is EPEVTQTPSHQVTQMGQEVILRCVPISNHLYFYWYRQILGQKVEFLVSFYNNEISEKSEIFDDQFSVERPDGSNFTLKIRSTKLEDSAMYFCASSDSGVRYEQYFGPGTRLTVT.

The chain employs TRBV7-9 and TRBJ2-3; D is undetermined. The CDR3 contains 13 residues. Germline V gene lookup returns CDR1 SEHNR and CDR2 FQNEAQ (reference sequence). Trimming left V 5 bases short and J 6 bases short, with 12 bases between. In DNA, the CDR3 is TGTGCCAGCAGCCCCTTCAATTGGGATACGCAGTATTTT. Translated: CASSPFNWDTQYF.

The chain combines TRBV5-6 with TRBJ1-2; the D is unclear. V was clipped by 1 base and J by 7 bases, with 14 bases between them. Germline-derived CDR1 and CDR2 are SGHDT and YYEEEE. This CDR3 region has 14 residues. CDR3 residues: CASSLYTLIPGYTF. The CDR3 DNA sequence: TGTGCCAGCAGCTTGTATACCCTCATCCCTGGCTACACCTTC.

The chain links TRBV27 to TRBJ1-1; D might be TRBD1 (6 bases). Trimming cost V 5 bases and J 8 bases, with 12 bases left between them. CDR1 is MNHEY and CDR2 is SMNVEV in the germline V gene (reference sequence). The CDR3 covers 12 residues. The CDR3, as DNA: TGTGCCAGCAGTGTAGCAGGGGCGGAAGCTTTCTTT. Encoded protein: CASSVAGAEAFF.

As concerns this clone: This may come from a read error, since a much larger clone is one base off. The chain has TRBV28 and TRBJ1-6; no clear D. V lost 2 bases and J 7 bases, leaving 3 bases between the germline ends. The germline gives CDR1 MDHEN, CDR2 SYDVKM. The CDR3 totals 12 residues. CDR3: CASSLMNSPLHF. In DNA, the CDR3 is TGTGCCAGCAGTTTAATGAATTCACCCCTCCACTTT.

Remarks on this clone: Within the sample, other DNA sequences also encode this same CDR3. The CDR3 coding sequence is TGTGCCAGCAGTTTGGCAGGGTCAACCGGGGAGCTGTTTTTT. This sequence encodes CASSLAGSTGELFF. The V gene is TRBV27, the J gene TRBJ2-2; D is possibly TRBD1 (5 bases). Germline V CDR1 and CDR2: MNHEY, SMNVEV (reference sequence). The CDR3 sequence is 14 residues long. The V and J ends lost 3 bases and 5 bases respectively, with 10 bases between them.

The chain joins TRBV4-1 to TRBJ1-5; no definite D call. The V gene lost 0 bases and the J gene lost 3 bases, with 9 bases spanning the gap. Germline V gene data show CDR1 as MGHRA and CDR2 as YSYEKL. CDR3 size: 15 residues. The CDR3 sequence: CASSQESGYNQPQHF. CDR3 in DNA: TGCGCCAGCAGCCAAGAGTCGGGCTACAATCAGCCCCAGCATTTT.

In DNA, the CDR3 is TGTGCCAGCAGCGACGGGGCGGTGAACACTGAAGCTTTCTTT. This translates into CASSDGAVNTEAFF. This chain uses TRBV7-6 with TRBJ1-1; weak D call: TRBD1 (5 bases). From germline, CDR1 is SGHVS and CDR2 FNYEAQ. This CDR3 is 14 amino acids long. Trimming stripped 5 bases from V and 0 bases from J, with 10 bases between.

The chain carries TRBV27 and TRBJ2-3; D is uncertain. The V and J ends lost 3 bases and 2 bases respectively, with 9 bases between them. CDR3 length: 14 amino acids. Germline CDR1 reads MNHEY; CDR2 reads SMNVEV (reference sequence). CDR3 residues: CASSFSPNTDTQYF. Here the CDR3 DNA reads TGTGCCAGCAGTTTCAGCCCTAACACAGATACGCAGTATTTT.

This sequence joins TRBV7-6 and TRBJ2-1; 8 bases align to TRBD1. The CDR3 loop spans 15 amino acids. Germline V gene sequence: CDR1 SGHVS, CDR2 FNYEAQ. The ends lost 5 bases at V and 3 bases at J; junction bases unmatched: 6. In DNA, the CDR3 is TGTGCCAGCAGCCGAGACAGGGGAAGCTACAATGAGCAGTTCTTC. It yields the protein CASSRDRGSYNEQFF.

As regards this clone: The sample holds other DNA sequences that translate to the same CDR3. The V and J genes are TRBV27 and TRBJ1-5; 8 bases agree with TRBD1. The CDR3 sequence is 14 residues long. From germline, CDR1 is MNHEY and CDR2 SMNVEV (reference sequence). V shed 3 bases and J 6 bases; nucleotides not matched to a gene: 4. DNA for the CDR3: TGTGCCAGCAGTTTCACAGGGGGTTCTCAGCCCCAGCATTTT. Protein: CASSFTGGSQPQHF.

The chain joins TRBV5-4 to TRBJ2-7; maybe TRBD1 (5 bases). Deletions cut 2 bases from V and 1 base from J, with 10 bases between. Germline values: CDR1 SGHNT, CDR2 YYREEE (reference sequence). There are 14 residues in the CDR3. In nucleotides, the CDR3 is TGTGCCAGCAGCTTCCAGCAGGGTTCCTACGAGCAGTACTTC. This sequence encodes CASSFQQGSYEQYF.

The DNA of the CDR3 is TGCGCCAGCCCTCGAGGGACCCAAGAGACCCAGTACTTC. It specifies CASPRGTQETQYF. The chain is built from TRBV10-1 and TRBJ2-5, with D perhaps being TRBD1 or TRBD2 (5 bases each). Germline assignment: CDR1 WNHNN and CDR2 SYGVQD (reference sequence). The CDR3 runs 13 residues. V was shortened by 8 bases and J by 1 base, with 11 bases between the two germline ends.

The chain couples TRBV9 to TRBJ2-7, with D uncertain. Between the trimmed V and J ends, which lost 0 bases and 6 bases, there was a span of 10 bases. The CDR3 has 13 residues. Germline V gives CDR1 SGDLS, CDR2 YYNGEE. In DNA, the CDR3 is TGTGCCAGCAGCGTAGGACCGGTCGCCGAGCAGTACTTC. Protein product: CASSVGPVAEQYF.

This sequence joins TRBV6-1 and TRBJ2-7, with D perhaps being TRBD1 or TRBD2 (6 bases each). The CDR3 loop spans 14 amino acids. V lost 7 bases and J lost 4, with 17 bases in between. Germline V gene lookup returns CDR1 MNHNS and CDR2 SASEGT. The CDR3 region has the DNA TGTGCCAGCACCGAGGGGGGTATAGGGTACGAGCAGTACTTC. This gives the protein CASTEGGIGYEQYF.

For this clone: Relative to the germline gene, one junction end is altered; a read error may explain this. This chain uses TRBV2 with TRBJ2-7; 9 bases line up with TRBD1. The CDR3 is 15 residues long. CDR1 SNHLY and CDR2 FYNNEI come from the germline V gene. The CDR3 protein is CASREGTGKIYEQYF. The CDR3 region has the DNA TGTGCCAGCAGAGAAGGGACAGGGAAAATTTACGAGCAGTACTTC.

This sequence joins TRBV30 and TRBJ2-3, with a possible D match to TRBD2 (6 bases). CDR1 and CDR2 (germline): GTSNPN, SVGIG (reference sequence). The CDR3 is made up of 14 amino acids. Between the trimmed V and J ends, which lost 2 bases and 5 bases, there was a span of 14 bases. The CDR3 DNA is TGTGCCTGGAGTATTACGGGAGCGGGAGATACGCAGTATTTT. Amino acids: CAWSITGAGDTQYF. The full variable domain, rest sourced from reference TRBV30 and TRBJ2-3, is SQTIHQWPATLVQPVGSPLSLECTVEGTSNPNLYWYRQAAGRGLQLLFYSVGIGQISSEVPQNLSASRPQDRQFILSSKKLLLSDSGFYLCAWSITGAGDTQYFGPGTRLTVL.

The chain links TRBV9 to TRBJ2-1; D unclear. The germline V gene encodes CDR1 SGDLS and CDR2 YYNGEE. The V and J ends lost 0 bases and 7 bases respectively, with 23 bases between them. This CDR3 has 18 residues. The CDR3 nucleotides read TGTGCCAGCAGCGTAGTTAGTGGGGTGGGGATCGGGCAGAATGAGCAGTTCTTC. Its protein is CASSVVSGVGIGQNEQFF.

The CDR3 loop reads CASALAGGYEQYF. The CDR3 DNA reads as TGTGCCAGTGCACTAGCGGGGGGGTACGAGCAGTACTTC. The V call is TRBV27, the J call TRBJ2-7; 13 bases match TRBD2. In germline, CDR1 is MNHEY, CDR2 SMNVEV (reference sequence). The CDR3 is made up of 13 amino acids. J was trimmed by 4 bases and V by 9 bases; bases with no gene match: 3.

The chain couples TRBV28 to TRBJ1-5; 9 nucleotides line up with TRBD1. V dropped 6 bases and J dropped 5; count of bases not matched to a gene: 5. Looked up from germline, CDR1 is MDHEN and CDR2 is SYDVKM. The CDR3 runs to 14 residues. Written as DNA, the CDR3 is TGTGCCAGCAGAACAGGGGGCGGTTATCAGCCCCAGCATTTT. Residues: CASRTGGGYQPQHF.

The chain employs TRBV4-3 and TRBJ1-2; D call uncertain. The V gene lost 1 base and the J gene lost 4 bases, with 7 bases spanning the gap. Per the germline V gene, CDR1 is LGHNA and CDR2 is YSLEER. The CDR3 extends over 13 amino acids. The DNA for the CDR3 is TGCGCCAGCAGCCAAGGCCACAGCTATGGCTACACCTTC. This codes for CASSQGHSYGYTF.

The gene calls are TRBV6-5 and TRBJ1-6; D is unresolved. Trimming left V 2 bases short and J 6 bases short, with 11 bases between. CDR1 and CDR2 (germline): MNHEY, SVGAGI. The CDR3 totals 15 residues. The DNA for the CDR3 is TGTGCCAGCAGTTACCTTCCCCGGGTTAATTCACCCCTCCACTTT. It is translated as CASSYLPRVNSPLHF.

The genes are TRBV28 and TRBJ1-1, with 9 bases fitting TRBD1. The V gene end was trimmed by 11 bases and the J gene end by 7 bases; junction bases not matched to a gene: 14. This CDR3 region has 14 residues. The germline gives CDR1 MDHEN, CDR2 SYDVKM. The CDR3 loop reads CAHDPGTGSNEAFF. CDR3 DNA sequence: TGTGCCCATGACCCGGGGACAGGGTCTAATGAAGCTTTCTTT.

The chain employs TRBV4-1 and TRBJ2-7, with D tentatively TRBD2 (6 bases). V lost 0 bases and J lost 2, with 11 bases in between. The CDR3 sequence is 15 residues long. The germline gives CDR1 MGHRA, CDR2 YSYEKL. The CDR3 DNA is TGCGCCAGCAGCCAAGAGGAGGGGCGAGCCTACGAGCAGTACTTC. Residues: CASSQEEGRAYEQYF.

The rearrangement joins TRBV4-1 to TRBJ2-7, with 11 bases fitting TRBD1. CDR3 length: 18 amino acids. CDR1 and CDR2 from the germline V gene are MGHRA and YSYEKL. V gave up 0 bases and J gave up 5 bases; unmatched junction bases: 12. The CDR3 coding sequence is TGCGCCAGCAGCCAAGAGGGGACAGGGGGATTGGGCGTCGACGAGCAGTACTTC. Residues: CASSQEGTGGLGVDEQYF.

The J gene is TRBJ1-5, the V gene TRBV5-8, with D possibly being TRBD1 (6 bases). From germline, CDR1 is SGHTS and CDR2 YDEGEE. This CDR3 region has 15 residues. V shed 3 bases and J shed 3 bases, with 13 bases lying between them. CDR3 residues: CASSSMDSVNQPQHF. The CDR3 DNA follows: TGTGCCAGCAGCTCGATGGACAGCGTCAATCAGCCCCAGCATTTT. Full variable domain (outside the CDR3, taken from reference TRBV5-8 and TRBJ1-5): EAGVTQSPTHLIKTRGQQATLRCSPISGHTSVYWYQQALGLGLQFLLWYDEGEERNRGNFPPRFSGRQFPNYSSELNVNALELEDSALYLCASSSMDSVNQPQHFGDGTRLSIL.

The chain links TRBV6-1 to TRBJ2-2; the D gene is possibly TRBD1 (6 bases). CDR1 and CDR2 from the germline V gene are MNHNS and SASEGT. Between the trimmed V and J ends, which lost 2 bases and 7 bases, there was a span of 17 bases. The CDR3 is 16 residues long. The DNA of the CDR3 is TGTGCCAGCAGTGAACTTACAGGGATAATGAACGGGGAGCTGTTTTTT. This encodes CASSELTGIMNGELFF.